The rows below give T cell receptor beta chains drawn from one sample of a study of blood T cell repertoires in COVID-19. The protocol was immunoSEQ multiplex PCR, while the TCRdb copy is restricted to in-frame clones and leaves out a portion. The data show around 120,000 clones, about 83% seen once. Sample: peripheral blood. The origin of the receptors is a man aged 70-80 years with acute or convalescent COVID-19. CDR3s include the opening cysteine and the closing phenylalanine or tryptophan. Each record gives: clone size, V gene, J gene, CDR3 protein. Size is stated for part of the rows, as once, few or many counts, or as a class when the clone is expanded.

clone size: -
V gene: TRBV5-8
J gene: TRBJ2-7
CDR3 protein: CASRFRDRGARHYEQYF

clone size: -
V gene: TRBV27
J gene: TRBJ2-1
CDR3 protein: CASSLYLAGGPLSYNEQFF

clone size: -
V gene: TRBV18
J gene: TRBJ1-1
CDR3 protein: CASSTTQNTEAFF

clone size: -
V gene: TRBV28
J gene: TRBJ2-3
CDR3 protein: CASSPSGREGPVQYF

clone size: -
V gene: TRBV6-6
J gene: TRBJ2-1
CDR3 protein: CASTRRDGGSYNEQFF

clone size: -
V gene: TRBV5-1
J gene: TRBJ1-2
CDR3 protein: CASSLRTGEYGYTF

clone size: -
V gene: TRBV10-3
J gene: TRBJ2-5
CDR3 protein: CAIRGTSGGIIQETQYF

clone size: -
V gene: TRBV5-1
J gene: TRBJ2-7
CDR3 protein: CASSRDRGGQYF

clone size: -
V gene: TRBV4-1
J gene: TRBJ2-1
CDR3 protein: CASSQTSIGQYEQFF

clone size: -
V gene: TRBV25-1
J gene: TRBJ1-2
CDR3 protein: CASSERGRISGYTF

clone size: -
V gene: TRBV5-6
J gene: TRBJ2-5
CDR3 protein: CASSLGLGRQETQYF

clone size: few
V gene: TRBV11-2
J gene: TRBJ2-7
CDR3 protein: CASSRTESGTAHYEQYF

clone size: -
V gene: TRBV19
J gene: TRBJ2-7
CDR3 protein: CASIGPGSYEQYF